This T cell receptor beta chain derives from a study of T cell repertoires in cytomegalovirus infection (dated by TCRdb to the late 2010s). Regarding the study in general: Because public TCR beta signatures pointed to carriage of CMV infection together with the matching HLA type, the HLA type of each donor mattered for the analysis.

Study-wide findings and limitations: The ex vivo response was dominated by HLA-C-restricted CMV-specific TCR beta clonotypes, which also provided the single most frequent clonotype in two of eight donors. Cumulative frequency of public TCR beta family members discriminated carriers of CMV infection plus the relevant HLA type in this cohort and an independent roughly 330-donor cohort.

Sequencing was performed on an Illumina HiSeq 1500. Starting from the raw public reads, TCRdb applied fastp trimming at Q25, assembled clones with MiXCR and retained in-frame beta chains. Merged by CDR3 protein, the rows form single entries marked with the most common genes and DNA. The sample profile shows 680,000 or so distinct CDR3 sequences; 35% of them were found once. Roughly 2.9% of the sample is in the top ten clones. The CDR3 runs 15 amino acids, cysteine and phenylalanine included. The retained sequence is limited to the CDR3, 45 bases, with the frame set at the first base. Cut back by 1 base and 1 base, the V and J ends lie 10 bases apart. The germline V gene encodes CDR1 MGHRA and CDR2 YSYEKL. For this clonotype: What this receptor recognizes is not known. Qualities for individual bases were not recorded, and no much larger clone is one base off.

The sample taken for sequencing was PBMCs. The receptor's source is a human donor in good health (CMV status not recorded). Some clones in this sample may be carry-over from other donors' samples. This sequence uses TRBV4-1 and TRBJ1-1, with the identity of the D gene unclear. The sequence in DNA is TGCGCCAGCAGCCAAGCCCTCTTTGGGAACACTGAAGCTTTCTTT. Translated, it reads CASSQALFGNTEAFF.